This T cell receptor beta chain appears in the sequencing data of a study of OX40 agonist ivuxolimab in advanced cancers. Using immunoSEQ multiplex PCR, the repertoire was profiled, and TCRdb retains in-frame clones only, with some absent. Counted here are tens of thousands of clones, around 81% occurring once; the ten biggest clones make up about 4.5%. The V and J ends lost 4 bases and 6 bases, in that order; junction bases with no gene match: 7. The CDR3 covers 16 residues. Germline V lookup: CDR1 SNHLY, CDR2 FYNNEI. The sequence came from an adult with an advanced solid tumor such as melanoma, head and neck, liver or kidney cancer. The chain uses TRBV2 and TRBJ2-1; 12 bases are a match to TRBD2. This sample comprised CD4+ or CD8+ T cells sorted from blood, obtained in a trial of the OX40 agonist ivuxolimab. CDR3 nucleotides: TGTGCCAGCAGTGGTATGAGACTAGCGGGAGTCAATGAGCAGTTCTTC. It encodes CASSGMRLAGVNEQFF.